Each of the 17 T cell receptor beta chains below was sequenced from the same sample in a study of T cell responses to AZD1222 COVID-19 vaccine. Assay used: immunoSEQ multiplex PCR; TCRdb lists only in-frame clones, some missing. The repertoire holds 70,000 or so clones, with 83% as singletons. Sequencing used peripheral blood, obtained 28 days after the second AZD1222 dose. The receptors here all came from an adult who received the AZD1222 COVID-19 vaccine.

The CDR3 coding sequence is TGTGCCAGCAGTGAGCTGGGAAAGGGCAATCAGCCCCAGCATTTT. Protein: CASSELGKGNQPQHF. V gene TRBV2 combines with J gene TRBJ1-5; D remains ambiguous. Trimming removed 3 bases at V and 2 bases at J, with 11 bases between. The CDR3 has 15 residues. Germline V gives CDR1 SNHLY, CDR2 FYNNEI.

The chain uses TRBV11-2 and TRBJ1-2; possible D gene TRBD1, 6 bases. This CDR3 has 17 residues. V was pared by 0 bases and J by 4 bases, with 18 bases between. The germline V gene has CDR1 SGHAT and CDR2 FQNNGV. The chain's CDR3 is CASSLDDRDTGAYGYTF. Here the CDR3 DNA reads TGTGCCAGCAGCTTAGATGACCGGGACACTGGGGCCTATGGCTACACCTTC.

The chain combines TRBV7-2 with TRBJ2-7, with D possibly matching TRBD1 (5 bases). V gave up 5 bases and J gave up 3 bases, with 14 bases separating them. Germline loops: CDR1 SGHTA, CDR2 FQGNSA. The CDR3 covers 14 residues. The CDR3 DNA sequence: TGTGCCAGCAGCACGTGGGGCGAAGGCTACGAGCAGTACTTC. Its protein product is CASSTWGEGYEQYF.

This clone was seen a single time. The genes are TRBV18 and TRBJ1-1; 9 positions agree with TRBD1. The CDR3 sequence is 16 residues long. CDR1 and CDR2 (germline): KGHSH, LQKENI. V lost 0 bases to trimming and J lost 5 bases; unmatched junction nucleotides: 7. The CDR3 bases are TGTGCCAGCTCACCACCCTGGGGACAGGGAATAACTGAAGCTTTCTTT. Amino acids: CASSPPWGQGITEAFF.

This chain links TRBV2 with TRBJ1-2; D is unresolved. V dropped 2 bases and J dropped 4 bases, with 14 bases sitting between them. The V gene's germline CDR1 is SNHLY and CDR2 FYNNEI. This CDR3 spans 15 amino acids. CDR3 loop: CASSENGKVFYGYTF. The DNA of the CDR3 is TGTGCCAGCAGTGAAAACGGAAAAGTATTCTATGGCTACACCTTC. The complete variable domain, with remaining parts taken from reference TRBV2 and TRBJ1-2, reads EPEVTQTPSHQVTQMGQEVILRCVPISNHLYFYWYRQILGQKVEFLVSFYNNEISEKSEIFDDQFSVERPDGSNFTLKIRSTKLEDSAMYFCASSENGKVFYGYTFGSGTRLTVV.

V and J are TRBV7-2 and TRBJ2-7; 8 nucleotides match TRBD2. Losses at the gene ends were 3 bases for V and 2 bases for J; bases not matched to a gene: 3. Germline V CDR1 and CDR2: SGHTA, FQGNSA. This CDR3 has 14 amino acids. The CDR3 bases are TGTGCCAGCAGCTTCACTAGCGGTCCCTACGAGCAGTACTTC. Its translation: CASSFTSGPYEQYF.

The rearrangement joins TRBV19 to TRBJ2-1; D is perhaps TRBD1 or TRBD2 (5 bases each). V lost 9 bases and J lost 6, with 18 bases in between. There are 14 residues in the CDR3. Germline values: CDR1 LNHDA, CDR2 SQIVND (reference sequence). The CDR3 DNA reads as TGTGCCAGCGCCCCTGGTCCGGGACGCAATGAGCAGTTCTTC. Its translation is CASAPGPGRNEQFF.

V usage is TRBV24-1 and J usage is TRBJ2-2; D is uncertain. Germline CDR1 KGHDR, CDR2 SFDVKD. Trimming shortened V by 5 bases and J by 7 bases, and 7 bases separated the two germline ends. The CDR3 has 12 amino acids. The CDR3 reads CATSALIGELFF. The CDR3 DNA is TGTGCCACCAGTGCCTTAATCGGGGAGCTGTTTTTT.

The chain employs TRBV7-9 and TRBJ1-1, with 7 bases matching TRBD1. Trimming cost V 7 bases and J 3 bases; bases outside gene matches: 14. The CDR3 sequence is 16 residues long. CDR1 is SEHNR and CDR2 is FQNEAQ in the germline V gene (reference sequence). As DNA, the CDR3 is TGTGCCAGCACACCCGACTCGACACAGGGGCACACTGAAGCTTTCTTT. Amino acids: CASTPDSTQGHTEAFF.

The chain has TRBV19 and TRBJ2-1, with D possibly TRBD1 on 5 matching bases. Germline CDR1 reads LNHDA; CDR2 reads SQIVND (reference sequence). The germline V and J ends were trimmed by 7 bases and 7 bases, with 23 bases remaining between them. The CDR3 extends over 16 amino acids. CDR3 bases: TGTGCCAGTACCTCTGGGGCCGCCAAGGGTAAGAATGAGCAGTTCTTC. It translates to CASTSGAAKGKNEQFF.

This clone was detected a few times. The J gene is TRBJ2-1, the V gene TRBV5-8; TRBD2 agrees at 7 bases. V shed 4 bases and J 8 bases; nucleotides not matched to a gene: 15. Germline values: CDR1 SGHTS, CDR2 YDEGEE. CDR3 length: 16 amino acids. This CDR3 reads CASSPVLWTSPHEQFF. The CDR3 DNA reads TGTGCCAGCAGCCCAGTTTTGTGGACTAGTCCCCATGAGCAGTTCTTC.

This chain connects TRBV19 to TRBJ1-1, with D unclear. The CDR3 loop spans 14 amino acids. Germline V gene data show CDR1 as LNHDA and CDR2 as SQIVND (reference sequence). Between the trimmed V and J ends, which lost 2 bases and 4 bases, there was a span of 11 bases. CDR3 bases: TGTGCCAGTAGTATACTAAGTACGGGCACTGAAGCTTTCTTT. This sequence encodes CASSILSTGTEAFF.

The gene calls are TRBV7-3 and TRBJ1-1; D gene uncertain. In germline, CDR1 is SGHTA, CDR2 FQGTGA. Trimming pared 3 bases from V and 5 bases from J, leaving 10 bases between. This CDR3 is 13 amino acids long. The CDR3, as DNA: TGTGCCAGCAGCTTGTTGAGGGTTACTGAAGCTTTCTTT. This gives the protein CASSLLRVTEAFF.

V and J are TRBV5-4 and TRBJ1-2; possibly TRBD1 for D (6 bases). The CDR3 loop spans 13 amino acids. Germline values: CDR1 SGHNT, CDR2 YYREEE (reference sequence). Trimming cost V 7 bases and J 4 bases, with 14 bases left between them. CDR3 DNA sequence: TGTGCCAGCTGGACCCAGGGGTCCTATGGCTACACCTTC. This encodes CASWTQGSYGYTF.

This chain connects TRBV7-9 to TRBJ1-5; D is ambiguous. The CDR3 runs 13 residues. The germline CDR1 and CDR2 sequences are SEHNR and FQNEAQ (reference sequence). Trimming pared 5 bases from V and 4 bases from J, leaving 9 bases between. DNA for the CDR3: TGTGCCAGCAGCGCTAGAGGAAATCAGCCCCAGCATTTT. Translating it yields CASSARGNQPQHF.

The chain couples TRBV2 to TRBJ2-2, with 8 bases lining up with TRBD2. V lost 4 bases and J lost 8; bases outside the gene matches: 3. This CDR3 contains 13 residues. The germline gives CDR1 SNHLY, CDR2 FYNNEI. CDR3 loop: CASSGVAGGELFF. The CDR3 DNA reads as TGTGCCAGCAGTGGGGTAGCGGGAGGGGAGCTGTTTTTT.

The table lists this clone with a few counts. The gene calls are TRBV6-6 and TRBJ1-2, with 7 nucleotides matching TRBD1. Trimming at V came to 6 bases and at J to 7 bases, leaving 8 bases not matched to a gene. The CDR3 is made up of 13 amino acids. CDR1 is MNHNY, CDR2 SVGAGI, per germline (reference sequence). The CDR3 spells CASSPDREGGYTF. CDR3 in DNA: TGTGCCAGCAGCCCTGACAGGGAGGGTGGCTACACCTTC.